Presented here are 17 T cell receptor beta chains from one specimen sequenced in a study of TIL therapy for anti-PD-1-resistant metastatic lung cancer. The time point: pre-treatment sample, taken before nivolumab and TIL therapy. Most excised metastases sampled were pleural nodules or supraclavicular lymph nodes. The libraries were made with immunoSEQ v3. Measured with immunoSEQ multiplex PCR; TCRdb has only the in-frame clones, and not every one. The table has tens of thousands of clones, 63% seen once; the top ten hold approximately 16%. The input for sequencing was tumor tissue, taken at baseline. These receptor sequences come from a woman aged 30 to 85 with non-small cell lung cancer.

This clone came up a few times. The rearrangement joins TRBV20-1 to TRBJ2-5; D is possibly TRBD1 or TRBD2 (5 bases each). This CDR3 comprises 11 residues. The germline V and J ends were trimmed by 3 bases and 5 bases, with 7 bases remaining between them. CDR1 and CDR2 (germline): DFQATT, SNEGSKA (reference sequence). For the CDR3, the DNA is TGCAGTGCTAGCGAGGGGGAGACCCAGTACTTC. The encoded protein is CSASEGETQYF.

Within the sample, this clone is medium-sized (0.01 to 0.1%). The CDR3 DNA reads TGTGCCAGCAGCCAAGGACGTAGAGATACGCAGTATTTT. Translating it yields CASSQGRRDTQYF. The rearrangement links TRBV14 to TRBJ2-3; D is uncertain. The germline V and J ends were trimmed by 1 base and 5 bases, with 7 bases remaining between them. CDR3 length: 13 amino acids. Germline values: CDR1 SGHDN, CDR2 FVKESK.

This chain links TRBV7-7 with TRBJ2-3; 15 bases fit TRBD2. The CDR3 is made up of 16 amino acids. V lost 5 bases to trimming and J lost 6 bases; unmatched junction nucleotides: 6. Germline V gene sequence: CDR1 SSHAT, CDR2 FNYEAQ (reference sequence). As DNA, the CDR3 is TGTGCCAGCAGCCCGGGACTAGCGGGAGGAGGTGATACGCAGTATTTT. Translation gives CASSPGLAGGGDTQYF.

The chain links TRBV5-1 to TRBJ2-5; D may be TRBD2 (5 bases). The CDR3 consists of 14 residues. Looked up from germline, CDR1 is SGHRS and CDR2 is YFSETQ. Trimming pared 4 bases from V and 5 bases from J, leaving 15 bases between. CDR3 loop: CASSPEWGVETQYF. CDR3 DNA: TGCGCCAGCAGCCCGGAATGGGGAGTTGAGACCCAGTACTTC.

The chain joins TRBV6-6 to TRBJ1-5; D unclear. The CDR3 sequence is 14 residues long. Trimming removed 2 bases at V and 4 bases at J, with 9 bases between. Germline values: CDR1 MNHNY, CDR2 SVGAGI (reference sequence). CDR3 sequence reads: CASSYESRNQPQHF. CDR3 coding DNA: TGTGCCAGCAGTTACGAGTCCCGTAATCAGCCCCAGCATTTT.

This clone was counted a single time. The rearrangement uses TRBV5-1 and TRBJ2-2; D might be TRBD2 (5 bases). Germline V gene sequence: CDR1 SGHRS, CDR2 YFSETQ. V gave up 3 bases and J gave up 6 bases, with 9 bases separating them. The CDR3 totals 13 residues. In nucleotides, the CDR3 is TGCGCCAGCAGCTCGAGGGAAGCCGGGGAGCTGTTTTTT. Its translation is CASSSREAGELFF.

The V gene is TRBV5-1, the J gene TRBJ2-1; 13 bases are shared with TRBD2. V trimming: 5 bases; J trimming: 8 bases; junction bases outside the gene matches: 10. In germline, CDR1 is SGHRS, CDR2 YFSETQ. This CDR3 spans 16 amino acids. CDR3 nucleotide sequence: TGCGCCAGCAGGTACGAACTAGCGGGAGGGCCCGATGAGCAGTTCTTC. It yields the protein CASRYELAGGPDEQFF.

This chain joins TRBV19 and TRBJ2-4; D not certain. Germline CDR1 is LNHDA and CDR2 is SQIVND (reference sequence). The CDR3 runs 16 residues. The V end was cut by 2 bases, the J end by 6 bases, with 17 bases between. This CDR3 is CASSIWAGTVSNIQYF. The CDR3 DNA is TGTGCCAGTAGTATATGGGCAGGAACCGTGTCAAACATTCAGTACTTC.

The genes are TRBV6-1 and TRBJ1-5, with a weak D call TRBD1 (6 bases). CDR3 length: 16 residues. The germline V and J ends were trimmed by 2 bases and 3 bases, with 14 bases remaining between them. Germline CDR1 MNHNS, CDR2 SASEGT. The chain's CDR3 is CASSEFSGANNQPQHF. CDR3 in DNA: TGTGCCAGCAGTGAATTTTCAGGGGCTAACAATCAGCCCCAGCATTTT.

This clone has a single count. The chain employs TRBV19 and TRBJ2-3; D unresolved. Deletions cut 4 bases from V and 5 bases from J, with 13 bases between. The CDR3 length is 14 residues. CDR1 LNHDA and CDR2 SQIVND come from the germline V gene (reference sequence). The CDR3 sequence: CASSTPGAVDTQYF. DNA for the CDR3: TGTGCCAGTAGTACCCCTGGAGCTGTAGATACGCAGTATTTT.

This chain joins TRBV29-1 and TRBJ2-1, with D possibly being TRBD2 (5 bases). The CDR3 runs to 13 residues. Germline V CDR1 and CDR2: SQVTM, ANQGSEA. Trimming stripped 7 bases from V and 10 bases from J, with 20 bases between. CDR3 DNA: TGCAGCGCCGATTCTACTAGAGTTGGGGAGCAGTTCTTC. Protein product: CSADSTRVGEQFF.

V gene TRBV30 combines with J gene TRBJ2-6; D is uncertain. V was trimmed by 5 bases and J by 2 bases, leaving 4 bases between them. The germline V gene encodes CDR1 GTSNPN and CDR2 SVGIG (reference sequence). CDR3 length: 12 amino acids. The CDR3 sequence is CAWLPGANVLTF. The CDR3 DNA reads as TGTGCCTGGTTACCTGGGGCCAACGTCCTGACTTTC.

The rearrangement links TRBV11-3 to TRBJ2-1, with 8 bases aligning to TRBD2. V was pared by 6 bases and J by 5 bases, with 6 bases of the junction left unmatched. CDR3 length equals 14 residues. From germline, CDR1 is SGHNT and CDR2 YENEEA. The CDR3 sequence: CASSTSGIDNEQFF. CDR3 DNA sequence: TGTGCCAGCAGTACTAGCGGTATAGACAATGAGCAGTTCTTC.

The CDR3 is CASSRTSGVYEQYF. The CDR3 nucleotides are TGTGCCAGCAGCCGGACTAGCGGGGTCTACGAGCAGTACTTC. The chain combines TRBV6-5 with TRBJ2-7; 12 bases agree with TRBD2. With 6 bases clipped from V and 3 bases from J, the junction kept 3 bases outside the gene matches. This CDR3 contains 14 residues. Germline values: CDR1 MNHEY, CDR2 SVGAGI.

Concerning this clone itself: The junction differs from germline at one of its ends, possibly a read error. This CDR3 is also generated by other DNA sequences in the sample. The V and J genes are TRBV5-1 and TRBJ1-2, with 9 bases lining up with TRBD1. In germline, CDR1 is SGHRS, CDR2 YFSETQ. This CDR3 spans 15 amino acids. The CDR3: CASSFGTGRGYGYTF. The CDR3 nucleotides are TGTGCCAGCAGCTTCGGGACAGGGCGGGGGTATGGCTACACCTTC.

The J gene is TRBJ2-3, the V gene TRBV6-4, with TRBD2 identical over 12 bases. V dropped 8 bases and J dropped 13; count of bases not matched to a gene: 19. The CDR3 extends over 16 amino acids. The V gene's germline CDR1 is MRHNA and CDR2 SNTAGT. CDR3 nucleotide sequence: TGTGCCAGCGACAGTACAGGGATGACTAGCGGGAGAGGCGAGTATTTT. Translating it yields CASDSTGMTSGRGEYF.

This clone was observed a few times. This rearrangement joins TRBV27 to TRBJ2-7; D call uncertain. The CDR3 loop spans 13 amino acids. The ends were cut back, 8 bases at V and 0 bases at J, with 11 bases in the middle. CDR1 is MNHEY, CDR2 SMNVEV, per germline (reference sequence). The CDR3 spells CASQRGFSYEQYF. The CDR3 DNA reads as TGTGCCAGCCAGCGTGGGTTCTCCTACGAGCAGTACTTC.